This entry describes one TCR beta chain. The source of the sample is a study of blood T cells in healthy people across ages. A second about 6 to 12 cycle PCR used barcoded and J-beta primers. In TCRdb, the 5' RACE reads were re-called with MiXCR into one record per CDR3 protein. This table has around 940,000 distinct CDR3 sequences, roughly 51% appearing once. V lost 3 bases and J lost 5, with 7 bases in between. Germline V CDR1 and CDR2: GTSNPN, SVGIG (reference sequence). The CDR3 is made up of 11 amino acids. The sequence was obtained from a woman aged 55-70 years in good health. Sequences were obtained from blood. The chain employs TRBV30 and TRBJ2-5; D possibly corresponds to TRBD2 (5 bases). The CDR3 spells CAWSSGETQYF. The CDR3 DNA reads TGTGCCTGGAGCTCGGGGGAGACCCAGTACTTC.